A single sample is the source of the 27 T cell receptor beta chains below, sequenced in a study of T cell repertoires in cytomegalovirus infection. Their specific antigens are unknown. TCRdb called the reads again in MiXCR, with one record for every CDR3 protein. This table holds 700,000 to 900,000 distinct CDR3 sequences, about 28% found once. Sample: cultured CD8+ T cells from PBMCs, taken from culture after CMV antigen stimulation. The receptors originated from a human donor in good health (CMV status not recorded). Some clones in this sample may be carry-over from other donors' samples.

The rearrangement links TRBV4-2 to TRBJ2-2; 7 bases are shared with TRBD2. Germline V lookup: CDR1 LGHNA, CDR2 YNFKEQ. This CDR3 is 19 amino acids long. Trimming at V came to 8 bases and at J to 7 bases, leaving 25 bases not matched to a gene. The DNA of the CDR3 is TGTGCCAGCGGCTCGGACCGGGACTATCCTTTAACCCCCGGCGGGGAGCTGTTTTTT. Protein product: CASGSDRDYPLTPGGELFF.

The V call is TRBV27, the J call TRBJ2-2; 9 positions agree with TRBD1. Trimming at V came to 4 bases and at J to 4 bases, leaving 4 bases not matched to a gene. The CDR3 extends over 15 amino acids. In germline, CDR1 is MNHEY, CDR2 SMNVEV (reference sequence). CDR3 in DNA: TGTGCCAGCAGTTGGGGGACAGGGAGCACCGGGGAGCTGTTTTTT. The encoded protein is CASSWGTGSTGELFF.

V usage is TRBV7-9 and J usage is TRBJ1-1; 8 nucleotides agree with TRBD1. The germline V gene has CDR1 SEHNR and CDR2 FQNEAQ (reference sequence). This CDR3 has 21 amino acids. The ends lost 5 bases at V and 1 base at J; junction bases unmatched: 24. The CDR3 region is CASSLRGPGPVGKLGNTEAFF. The CDR3, as DNA: TGTGCCAGCAGCCTCAGGGGGCCGGGGCCGGTGGGTAAGTTAGGGAACACTGAAGCTTTCTTT.

The chain links TRBV5-4 to TRBJ1-4, with 8 bases that match TRBD1. This CDR3 is built from 18 residues. Trimming cost V 5 bases and J 6 bases; bases outside gene matches: 18. The germline V gene has CDR1 SGHNT and CDR2 YYREEE (reference sequence). The CDR3 DNA reads as TGTGCCAGCAGTCAGACAGGGGCTGGGCAGGTATATGATGAAAAACTGTTTTTT. Its protein is CASSQTGAGQVYDEKLFF.

V usage is TRBV5-5 and J usage is TRBJ2-2; D is undetermined. This CDR3 comprises 13 residues. Trimming shortened V by 6 bases and J by 4 bases, and 10 bases separated the two germline ends. Germline CDR1 SGHKS, CDR2 YYEKEE (reference sequence). The CDR3 loop reads CASTRPTTGELFF. The DNA for the CDR3 is TGTGCCAGCACGAGGCCGACCACCGGGGAGCTGTTTTTT.

In the case of this clonotype: A read error may produce the germline difference seen at one junction end. The genes are TRBV7-7 and TRBJ2-1; 7 bases are a match to TRBD1. The germline gives CDR1 SSHAT, CDR2 FNYEAQ (reference sequence). This CDR3 has 16 amino acids. The CDR3 spells CASSPGTFNRGNEQFF. In nucleotides, the CDR3 is TGTGCTAGCAGCCCCGGGACCTTTAACAGGGGCAATGAGCAGTTCTTC.

This chain links TRBV7-3 with TRBJ1-1; TRBD1 agrees at 9 bases. The junction had 16 bases not matched to a gene; V was cut back by 5 bases and J by 6 bases. CDR1 is SGHTA, CDR2 FQGTGA, per germline. This CDR3 is built from 17 residues. The CDR3 DNA is TGTGCCAGCAGCGCCACCGGGACAGGGCTAATCTTGTCTGAAGCTTTCTTT. This gives the protein CASSATGTGLILSEAFF.

The gene calls are TRBV27 and TRBJ2-7; 10 bases fit TRBD1. Germline lookup yields CDR1 MNHEY and CDR2 SMNVEV (reference sequence). Trimming cost V 8 bases and J 7 bases; bases outside gene matches: 14. The CDR3 has 15 residues. The CDR3 sequence is CASGVTGTGEGEQYF. Written as DNA, the CDR3 is TGTGCCAGCGGCGTAACCGGGACAGGGGAGGGTGAGCAGTACTTC.

The genes are TRBV19 and TRBJ2-1, with 8 positions matching TRBD2. CDR1 and CDR2 from the germline V gene are LNHDA and SQIVND (reference sequence). The CDR3 totals 17 residues. J lost 3 bases, V lost 5 bases, and 12 bases had no gene match. In DNA form, the CDR3 reads TGTGCCAGTAGTCCCACGGGGGGGGGCTTTATCTACAATGAGCAGTTCTTC. Its translation is CASSPTGGGFIYNEQFF.

About this clonotype itself: A much bigger clone sits one base away, suggesting this may be a read error. The genes are TRBV7-4 and TRBJ2-3, with 10 bases that match TRBD2. The CDR3 sequence is 17 residues long. CDR1 and CDR2 (germline): SGHVT, SQSDAQ. The CDR3 DNA sequence: TGTGCCAGCTGCTTGGTTGCTAGCGGGGGTGCCACAGATACGCAGTATTTT. Its translation: CASCLVASGGATDTQYF.

This clonotype has ten or more counts. V is TRBV7-2 and J is TRBJ2-1; 9 bases map to TRBD2. This CDR3 is 15 amino acids long. Unmatched junction bases numbered 8, after V lost 4 bases and J lost 7 bases. Per germline, CDR1 SGHTA and CDR2 FQGNSA. CDR3 loop: CASSWVAGGQNEQFF. The CDR3 bases are TGTGCCAGCAGCTGGGTGGCGGGGGGGCAAAATGAGCAGTTCTTC.

The V and J genes are TRBV4-1 and TRBJ2-1; D uncertain. The CDR3 extends over 14 amino acids. Looked up from germline, CDR1 is MGHRA and CDR2 is YSYEKL. V gave up 2 bases and J gave up 3 bases, with 8 bases separating them. Written as DNA, the CDR3 is TGCGCCAGCAGCCAAACGACTCTCTACAATGAGCAGTTCTTC. It specifies CASSQTTLYNEQFF.

This clonotype was counted between two and nine times. The chain combines TRBV6-5 with TRBJ2-3, with 9 bases identical to TRBD2. V gave up 2 bases and J gave up 6 bases; unmatched junction bases: 6. Germline CDR1 and CDR2: MNHEY and SVGAGI. This CDR3 comprises 15 residues. CDR3 residues: CASSYRRGGGDTQYF. The DNA for the CDR3 is TGTGCCAGCAGTTACCGGCGGGGGGGTGGGGATACGCAGTATTTT.

This clonotype has only a few counts. The V call is TRBV6-1, the J call TRBJ2-7; D not certain. In germline, CDR1 is MNHNS, CDR2 SASEGT. V lost 3 bases, J lost 3 bases, and 9 bases lay in between. The CDR3 length is 13 residues. The CDR3 region has the DNA TGTGCCAGCAGTGAGAGGACCAGCTACGAGCAGTACGTC. It translates to CASSERTSYEQYV.

In this sample, this clonotype turned up many times. The chain couples TRBV12-3 or TRBV12-4 to TRBJ2-2; D gene unclear. V lost 3 bases and J lost 3, with 20 bases in between. The CDR3 sequence is 18 residues long. The CDR3 DNA sequence: TGTGCCAGCAGTTTTTGGGCCCAGCCGCAAGGTTACACCGGGGAGCTGTTTTTT. The encoded protein is CASSFWAQPQGYTGELFF.

The rearrangement uses TRBV6-6 and TRBJ1-5; D might be TRBD1 (5 bases). Germline assignment: CDR1 MNHNY and CDR2 SVGAGI (reference sequence). V was clipped by 6 bases and J by 0 bases, with 12 bases between them. The CDR3 is 15 residues long. CDR3 amino acids: CASSHEGSSNQPQHF. The CDR3 nucleotides read TGTGCCAGCAGCCACGAGGGGAGTAGCAATCAGCCCCAGCATTTT.

This clonotype was counted only a few times. The chain has TRBV4-1 and TRBJ1-6; D unclear. Germline V gene data show CDR1 as MGHRA and CDR2 as YSYEKL. Trimming left V 4 bases short and J 10 bases short, with 14 bases between. CDR3 length: 14 residues. The CDR3 reads CASSLVGFRSPLHF. For the CDR3, the DNA is TGCGCCAGCAGCCTGGTGGGATTCAGGTCACCCCTCCACTTT.

The chain joins TRBV20-1 to TRBJ2-5, with 7 bases that match TRBD2. The junction had 8 bases not matched to a gene; V was cut back by 3 bases and J by 4 bases. The CDR3 contains 14 residues. Germline values: CDR1 DFQATT, CDR2 SNEGSKA (reference sequence). The CDR3 loop reads CSASFPSGLETQYF. CDR3 nucleotides: TGCAGTGCTAGTTTCCCTAGCGGTCTAGAGACCCAGTACTTC.

Note on this clonotype: This sequence may be a read error, since a much larger clone differs from it by one base. The genes are TRBV7-2 and TRBJ2-3, with 13 bases that match TRBD2. Germline V lookup: CDR1 SGHTA, CDR2 FQGNSA. The CDR3 has 15 amino acids. DNA for the CDR3: TGTGCCGGCAGCCAACTAGCGGGGGGGCCAGATACGCAGTATTTT. It yields the protein CAGSQLAGGPDTQYF.

This clonotype appeared a few times. The chain uses TRBV7-9 and TRBJ2-1; 11 nucleotides align to TRBD2. After removal of 5 bases from V and 8 bases from J, the junction contained 8 bases not matched to a gene. This CDR3 has 15 residues. The V gene's germline CDR1 is SEHNR and CDR2 FQNEAQ (reference sequence). CDR3 DNA: TGTGCCAGCAGCCGACGGGTAGCGGGGGGGGATGAGCAGTTCTTC. The encoded protein is CASSRRVAGGDEQFF. The full variable domain, with the rest looked up from reference TRBV7-9 and TRBJ2-1, is DTGVSQNPRHKITKRGQNVTFRCDPISEHNRLYWYRQTLGQGPEFLTYFQNEAQLEKSRLLSDRFSAERPKGSFSTLEIQRTEQGDSAMYLCASSRRVAGGDEQFFGPGTRLTVL.

The CDR3 DNA is TGTGCCAGCAGTTACGGTGGTGAGGGGAACACTGAAGCTTTCTTT. Amino acid sequence: CASSYGGEGNTEAFF. J is TRBJ1-1 and V is TRBV6-5; unclear D gene. The CDR3 covers 15 residues. Germline V lookup: CDR1 MNHEY, CDR2 SVGAGI. V lost 2 bases to trimming and J lost 1 base, with 11 bases between them.

The chain recombines TRBV2 with TRBJ2-7; D is tentatively TRBD1 or TRBD2 (5 bases each). CDR1 SNHLY and CDR2 FYNNEI come from the germline V gene. Trimming removed 6 bases from V and 7 bases from J, with 22 bases in between. The CDR3 extends over 15 amino acids. CDR3 loop: CASSLTPGPLWEQYF. CDR3 bases: TGTGCCAGCAGCCTGACACCGGGACCCCTCTGGGAGCAGTACTTC.

The rearrangement uses TRBV2 and TRBJ2-7; tentative D call: TRBD2 (5 bases). This CDR3 comprises 11 residues. CDR1 and CDR2 from the germline V gene are SNHLY and FYNNEI. Between the trimmed V and J ends, which lost 8 bases and 2 bases, there was a span of 7 bases. CDR3 coding DNA: TGTGCCAGCTTCGGGGCCTACGAGCAGTACTTC. Its translation is CASFGAYEQYF. Drawing the rest from reference TRBV2 and TRBJ2-7, the complete variable domain is EPEVTQTPSHQVTQMGQEVILRCVPISNHLYFYWYRQILGQKVEFLVSFYNNEISEKSEIFDDQFSVERPDGSNFTLKIRSTKLEDSAMYFCASFGAYEQYFGPGTRLTVT.

This clonotype occurred a few times. V gene TRBV7-9 combines with J gene TRBJ2-7; no reliable D call. From germline, CDR1 is SEHNR and CDR2 FQNEAQ (reference sequence). Trimming removed 3 bases from V and 1 base from J, with 16 bases in between. The CDR3 has 16 residues. CDR3 DNA sequence: TGTGCCAGCAGCTTTTATAGCAAAGCTTCGTCCTACGAGCAGTACGTC. This gives the protein CASSFYSKASSYEQYV.

The V call is TRBV6-1, the J call TRBJ1-2, with D unresolved. Trimming took off 5 bases at V and 1 base at J, with 11 bases between the two ends. The CDR3 covers 14 residues. Germline assignment: CDR1 MNHNS and CDR2 SASEGT. In nucleotides, the CDR3 is TGTGCCAGCAGTTCCTCCATCGATAACTATGGCTACACCTTC. This gives the protein CASSSSIDNYGYTF.

The J gene is TRBJ2-3, the V gene TRBV14; a weak D match, TRBD2 (5 bases). Trimming cost V 3 bases and J 5 bases, with 9 bases left between them. Germline-derived CDR1 and CDR2 are SGHDN and FVKESK. The CDR3 contains 13 residues. The CDR3 DNA is TGTGCCAGCAGCCACGACTACGGAGATACGCAGTATTTT. Translated: CASSHDYGDTQYF.

This clonotype showed up just a few times. CDR3 sequence reads: CASSLDWTGWADTQYF. CDR3 sequence (DNA): TGTGCCAGCAGCCTTGACTGGACAGGGTGGGCAGATACGCAGTATTTT. The V call is TRBV7-9, the J call TRBJ2-3; 8 bases are shared with TRBD1. The CDR3 has 16 amino acids. Germline-derived CDR1 and CDR2 are SEHNR and FQNEAQ (reference sequence). Trimming removed 5 bases from V and 4 bases from J; junction bases left unmatched: 11.